Listed here are 11 T cell receptor beta chains from one sample, sequenced in a study of Tregs in tolerant kidney transplant recipients. Profiled with immunoSEQ multiplex PCR; TCRdb holds only in-frame clones, not every one. Its table lists over 45,000 clones. Here the sequenced sample was CD4+ T cells from blood, taken before the transplant. The receptors come from a human donor who received a combined kidney and bone marrow transplant.

A word on this clone: The read halts 3 residues ahead of the CDR3 end, with the missing end drawn from the germline J gene. The chain employs TRBV7-6 and TRBJ2-2, with a weak D call TRBD2 (6 bases). Trimming took 1 base from V and 1 from J, leaving 10 bases between them. CDR3 length: 16 amino acids. CDR1 is SGHVS and CDR2 is FNYEAQ in the germline V gene. CDR3 loop: CASSLEAGRNTGELFF. The sequenced part of the CDR3 DNA is TGTGCCAGCAGCTTAGAGGCGGGAAGGAACACCGGGGAG.

Worth noting for this clone: The read ends 3 residues before the CDR3 terminus; that terminus is restored from the germline J gene. The chain has TRBV19 and TRBJ1-4, with 8 bases lining up with TRBD1. The CDR3 length is 15 residues. After removal of 5 bases from V and 4 bases from J, the junction contained 6 bases not matched to a gene. In germline, CDR1 is LNHDA, CDR2 SQIVND (reference sequence). The CDR3 spells CASSLTDRGNEKLFF. Partial CDR3 DNA: TGTGCCAGTAGTTTGACCGACAGGGGTAATGAAAAA. Filled out from reference TRBV19 and TRBJ1-4, the complete variable domain reads DGGITQSPKYLFRKEGQNVTLSCEQNLNHDAMYWYRQDPGQGLRLIYYSQIVNDFQKGDIAEGYSVSREKKESFPLTVTSAQKNPTAFYLCASSLTDRGNEKLFFGSGTQLSVL.

A note on this clone: From the germline J gene comes the end of the CDR3, since the read stops 3 residues before it. This chain joins TRBV20-1 and TRBJ1-6; D call uncertain. V gave up 6 bases and J gave up 8 bases, with 14 bases separating them. Germline assignment: CDR1 DFQATT and CDR2 SNEGSKA (reference sequence). The length of the CDR3 is 13 residues. The DNA read from the CDR3 is TGCAGTGCCAGGCCTCCTAACGATTCACCC. This translates into CSARPPNDSP. The entire CDR3 reads CSARPPNDSPLHF.

As to this clone: The read comes to an end 3 residues before the CDR3 does, leaving the germline J gene to fill in the end. The chain links TRBV2 to TRBJ2-3, with TRBD2 as a possible D gene (6 bases). CDR1 and CDR2 from the germline V gene are SNHLY and FYNNEI. Trimming stripped 6 bases from V and 3 bases from J, with 10 bases between. The CDR3 extends over 13 amino acids. The covered CDR3 bases are TGTGCCAGCAGGCTAGCGCAGACAGATACG. Amino acids: CASRLAQTDT. The entire CDR3 reads CASRLAQTDTQYF.

CDR3 protein: CASSFQGSGELFF. CDR3 DNA, as far as it was read: TGCGCCAGCAGCTTTCAAGGGTCCGGGGAG. The V call is TRBV5-1, the J call TRBJ2-2; D is unclear. The CDR3 end falls 3 residues outside the read, so it is completed with the germline J gene. Trimming pared 2 bases from V and 6 bases from J, leaving 8 bases between. The CDR3 sequence is 13 residues long. CDR1 and CDR2 from the germline V gene are SGHRS and YFSETQ.

The DNA read from the CDR3 is TGTGCCAGCAGCTGGCTAGCGGGTACCTTTCACGAG. It yields the protein CASSWLAGTFHE. The whole CDR3 reads CASSWLAGTFHEQYF. The chain joins TRBV7-2 to TRBJ2-7; 8 nucleotides agree with TRBD2. The DNA ends 3 residues before the CDR3 does, and the rest of the CDR3 is filled in from the germline J gene. Germline assignment: CDR1 SGHTA and CDR2 FQGNSA. This CDR3 has 15 amino acids. V was clipped by 4 bases and J by 5 bases; unmatched bases: 10.

As to this clone: The read terminates 3 residues ahead of where the CDR3 ends, so the germline J gene completes it. The V gene is TRBV7-8, the J gene TRBJ1-1; weak D call: TRBD1 (6 bases). This CDR3 spans 15 amino acids. Germline V CDR1 and CDR2: SGHVS, FQNEAQ. V was pared by 7 bases and J by 1 base, with 16 bases between. The CDR3 bases that were read are TGTGCCAGCACCGTAACCCGGACAGCGAACACTGAA. Translating gives CASTVTRTANTE. The entire CDR3 sequence reads CASTVTRTANTEAFF.

This CDR3 reads CASSPSIGGYTF. CDR3 DNA (partial): TGTGCCAGCAGCCCATCGATCGGTGGC. This chain joins TRBV7-2 and TRBJ1-2; D unclear. The read finishes 3 residues shy of the CDR3 end, and the germline J gene is used to complete it. Germline CDR1 SGHTA, CDR2 FQGNSA. V was pared by 5 bases and J by 7 bases, with 11 bases between. CDR3 length: 12 residues.

Concerning this clone: The read ends 3 residues shy of where the CDR3 ends; the end is completed using the germline J gene. This rearrangement joins TRBV19 to TRBJ1-2; 9 nucleotides agree with TRBD1. From germline, CDR1 is LNHDA and CDR2 SQIVND (reference sequence). The CDR3 runs 14 residues. The trim removed 4 bases at V and 3 bases at J, leaving 3 bases unmatched. The part of the CDR3 DNA that was read is TGTGCCAGTAGTACACAGGGGGCGGACTATGGC. Translation gives CASSTQGADYG. The full CDR3 protein reads CASSTQGADYGYTF.

In the case of this clone: The read terminates 3 residues ahead of where the CDR3 ends, so the germline J gene completes it. The genes are TRBV29-1 and TRBJ2-1; TRBD1 is a possible D gene (6 bases). CDR3 length: 13 amino acids. Trimming stripped 7 bases from V and 5 bases from J, with 15 bases between. CDR1 and CDR2 from the germline V gene are SQVTM and ANQGSEA. CDR3 in amino acids: CSAKQGPNNEQFF. The part of the CDR3 DNA that was read is TGCAGCGCCAAACAGGGCCCCAACAATGAG.

To note about this clone: The read ends 3 residues before the CDR3 terminus; that terminus is restored from the germline J gene. The sample contains more than one DNA sequence encoding this CDR3. V usage is TRBV18 and J usage is TRBJ2-7, with 7 bases lining up with TRBD1. The V and J ends lost 2 bases and 1 base, in that order; junction bases with no gene match: 2. The CDR3 covers 14 residues. Germline V gene data show CDR1 as KGHSH and CDR2 as LQKENI. CDR3 bases read: TGTGCCAGCTCACCAGGGACAGATTCCTACGAG. It is translated as CASSPGTDSYE. The entire CDR3 protein is CASSPGTDSYEQYF.